Detailed here is one TCR beta chain. The data stem from a study of blood T cells in healthy people across ages. V lost 1 base and J lost 10; bases outside the gene matches: 11. Germline loops: CDR1 SGHAT, CDR2 FQNNGV. The CDR3 consists of 16 residues. A second PCR, run for roughly 7 to 11 cycles, used a sample-barcoded 5' primer plus a J-beta primer mix. Each CDR3 protein is one row after TCRdb ran MiXCR on the 5' RACE reads. The table shows over a million distinct CDR3 sequences, with roughly 45% occurring only once. This receptor was obtained from a woman in her sixties in good health. Sequenced material: blood. The chain combines TRBV11-2 with TRBJ2-1, with 9 nucleotides matching TRBD2. CDR3 in amino acids: CASSLGREGRSVEQFF. In DNA, the CDR3 is TGTGCCAGCAGCTTAGGGCGGGAGGGCCGTTCGGTAGAGCAGTTCTTC. Full variable domain (rest looked up from reference TRBV11-2 and TRBJ2-1): EAGVAQSPRYKIIEKRQSVAFWCNPISGHATLYWYQQILGQGPKLLIQFQNNGVVDDSQLPKDRFSAERLKGVDSTLKIQPAKLEDSAVYLCASSLGREGRSVEQFFGPGTRLTVL.